The text below deals with one T cell receptor beta chain. Original methodology: The assay estimated nucleated cells by amplifying reference gene primers. TCRdb's copy holds only in-frame clones and misses some; the assay was immunoSEQ multiplex PCR. That table is the source of V, J and clone size, and D and trimming were worked out from the DNA. The data hold about 320,000 clones, with 90% observed a single time. Trimming cost V 9 bases and J 2 bases; bases outside gene matches: 14. CDR3 size: 18 residues. Germline CDR1 reads KGHDR; CDR2 reads SFDVKD. These data come from a study of blood T cell repertoires in COVID-19.

The V gene is TRBV24-1, the J gene TRBJ2-6; 8 positions agree with TRBD2. The clonotype was recovered from a man aged 55 to 69 who had recovered from COVID-19. Sequences were obtained from PBMCs or T cells enriched from blood (not recorded which). The CDR3, as DNA: TGTGCCACCCAAGCCCGTGCGGGAGGAGGAACTGGGGCCAACGTCCTGACTTTC. This gives the protein CATQARAGGGTGANVLTF.